This T cell receptor (beta chain) originates from a study of blood T cell repertoires in COVID-19. Study-wide background: Material from acute and convalescent COVID-19 was sourced from the United States, Italy and Spain. The analysed material was cDNA or gDNA that came from T cells, B-cell-depleted T cells, or PBMCs.

TCRdb's copy holds only in-frame clones and misses some; the assay was immunoSEQ multiplex PCR. The data contain about 150,000 clones, approximately 83% of them singletons. The CDR3 covers 15 residues. Germline V gene sequence: CDR1 SGHKS, CDR2 YYEKEE (reference sequence). J gave up 4 bases and V 2 bases, and 7 bases lay outside the gene matches. The chain employs TRBV5-5 and TRBJ2-5; 8 nucleotides match TRBD1. This TCR derives from a man between 65 and 80 years old with active or convalescent COVID-19. Sequenced sample: peripheral blood. CDR3 loop: CASSFGQGSRETQYF. For the CDR3, the DNA is TGTGCCAGCAGCTTCGGACAGGGTTCTCGAGAGACCCAGTACTTC.